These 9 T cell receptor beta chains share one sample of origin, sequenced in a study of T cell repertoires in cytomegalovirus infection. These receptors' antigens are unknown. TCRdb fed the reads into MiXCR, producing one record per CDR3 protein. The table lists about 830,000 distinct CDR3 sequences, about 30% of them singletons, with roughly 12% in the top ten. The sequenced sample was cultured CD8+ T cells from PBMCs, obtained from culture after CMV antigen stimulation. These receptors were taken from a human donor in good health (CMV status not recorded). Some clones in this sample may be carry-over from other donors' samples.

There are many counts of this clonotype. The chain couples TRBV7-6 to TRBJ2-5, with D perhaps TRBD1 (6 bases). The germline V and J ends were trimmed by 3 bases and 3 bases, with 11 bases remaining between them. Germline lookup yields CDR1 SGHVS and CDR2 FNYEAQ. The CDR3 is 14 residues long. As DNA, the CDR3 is TGTGCCAGCAGCTTTAACGCAGGGGAAGAGACCCAGTACTTC. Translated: CASSFNAGEETQYF.

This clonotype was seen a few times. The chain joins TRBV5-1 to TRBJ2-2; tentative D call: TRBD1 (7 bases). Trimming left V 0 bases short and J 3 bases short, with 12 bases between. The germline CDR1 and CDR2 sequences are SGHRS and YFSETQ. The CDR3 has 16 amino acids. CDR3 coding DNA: TGCGCCAGCAGCTTGGCTCAGGGGGGCGACACCGGGGAGCTGTTTTTT. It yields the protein CASSLAQGGDTGELFF.

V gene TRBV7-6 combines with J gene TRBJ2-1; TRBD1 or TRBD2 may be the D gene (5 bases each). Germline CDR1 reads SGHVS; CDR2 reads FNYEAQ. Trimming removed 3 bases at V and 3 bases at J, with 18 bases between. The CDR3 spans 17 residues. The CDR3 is CASSFRTGPPNYNEQFF. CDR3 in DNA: TGTGCCAGCAGCTTCCGCACGGGGCCACCCAACTACAATGAGCAGTTCTTC.

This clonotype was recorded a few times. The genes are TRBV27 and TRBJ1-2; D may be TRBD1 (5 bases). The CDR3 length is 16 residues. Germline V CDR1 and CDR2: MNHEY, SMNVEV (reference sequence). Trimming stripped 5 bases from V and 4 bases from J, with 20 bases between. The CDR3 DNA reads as TGTGCCAGCAGTCCCGATTGGGGGGGGACGGGCTATGGCTACACCTTC. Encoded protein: CASSPDWGGTGYGYTF.

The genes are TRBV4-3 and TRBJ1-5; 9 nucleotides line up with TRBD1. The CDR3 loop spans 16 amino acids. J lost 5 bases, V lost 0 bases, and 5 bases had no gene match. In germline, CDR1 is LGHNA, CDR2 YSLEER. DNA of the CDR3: TGCGCCAGCAGCCAAGATACAGGGGGCTTGGATCAGCCCCAGCATTTT. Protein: CASSQDTGGLDQPQHF.

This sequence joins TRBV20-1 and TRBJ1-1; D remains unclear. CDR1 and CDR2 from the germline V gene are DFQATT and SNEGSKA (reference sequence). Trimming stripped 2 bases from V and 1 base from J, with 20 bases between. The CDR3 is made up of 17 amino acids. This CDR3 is CSARSPSDTTANTEAFF. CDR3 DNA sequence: TGCAGTGCTAGATCACCCTCCGACACTACAGCGAACACTGAAGCTTTCTTT.

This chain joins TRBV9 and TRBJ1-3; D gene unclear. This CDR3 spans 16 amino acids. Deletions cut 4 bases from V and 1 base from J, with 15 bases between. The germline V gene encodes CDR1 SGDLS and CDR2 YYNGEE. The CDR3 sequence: CASSPSGWASGNTIYF. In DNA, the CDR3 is TGTGCCAGCAGCCCCTCGGGATGGGCATCTGGAAACACCATATATTTT.

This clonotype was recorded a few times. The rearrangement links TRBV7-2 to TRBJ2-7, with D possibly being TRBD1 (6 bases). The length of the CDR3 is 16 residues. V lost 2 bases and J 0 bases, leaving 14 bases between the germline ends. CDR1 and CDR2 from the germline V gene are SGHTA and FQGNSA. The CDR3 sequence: CASSLLPGHRSYEQYF. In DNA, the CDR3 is TGTGCCAGCAGCTTACTCCCGGGACACCGCTCCTACGAGCAGTACTTC.

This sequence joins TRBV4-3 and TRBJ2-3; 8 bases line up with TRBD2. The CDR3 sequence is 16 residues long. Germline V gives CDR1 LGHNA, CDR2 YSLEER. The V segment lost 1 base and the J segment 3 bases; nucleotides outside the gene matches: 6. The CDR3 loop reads CASSQVSRGATDTQYF. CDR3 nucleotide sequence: TGCGCCAGCAGCCAAGTTTCGCGGGGGGCTACAGATACGCAGTATTTT.